This is a list of T cell receptor beta chains from one sample in a study of blood T cell repertoires in COVID-19. The protocol was immunoSEQ multiplex PCR, while the TCRdb copy is restricted to in-frame clones and leaves out a portion. Of 150,000 or so clones listed, approximately 80% are singletons. The sample was peripheral blood. All receptors derive from an elderly woman with acute or convalescent COVID-19. Both conserved end residues are part of each CDR3. A D gene is named only where the DNA matches it firmly. Clone size is stated in some rows and not others, as once, few, many or a class when expanded.

v_call,j_call,clone_size,d_call,cdr3_nt,cdr3_aa
TRBV3-1/TRBV3-2,TRBJ2-1,once,TRBD2,TGTGCCAGCAGCCGTTCGACTAGCGGGAGAATAAATGAGCAGTTCTTC,CASSRSTSGRINEQFF
TRBV7-2,TRBJ1-1,.,.,TGTGCCAGCAGCTTGTGGGCCGGCGGACTAGGCACTGAAGCTTTCTTT,CASSLWAGGLGTEAFF
TRBV15,TRBJ2-5,.,TRBD1,TGTGCCACCAGCAGAGCTGACAGGGATCAAGAGACCCAGTACTTC,CATSRADRDQETQYF
TRBV19,TRBJ1-4,.,TRBD1,TGTGCCAGTACCGCCAGGGGGCTCAGGGAAAAACTGTTTTTT,CASTARGLREKLFF
TRBV5-1,TRBJ2-2,.,.,TGCGCCAGCAGCTTGCGAGATCCCGGGGACGGGGAGCTGTTTTTT,CASSLRDPGDGELFF
TRBV7-2,TRBJ1-1,.,.,TGTGCCAGCAGTCCCGCGGAGCTGAACACTGAAGCTTTCTTT,CASSPAELNTEAFF
TRBV9,TRBJ1-2,.,TRBD1,TGTGCCAGCAGCGCCACCCCGACAGGGGGCCTACCCTACACCTTC,CASSATPTGGLPYTF
TRBV3-1/TRBV3-2,TRBJ1-4,.,.,TGTGCCAGCAGCCAAGCTCGGACAGAGGGAAATGAAAAACTGTTTTTT,CASSQARTEGNEKLFF
TRBV7-9,TRBJ2-3,few,TRBD2,TGTGCCAGCGGGAGGGCCGCAGATACGCAGTATTTT,CASGRAADTQYF
TRBV29-1,TRBJ2-1,once,TRBD2,TGCAGCGTCCGCGGACTAGCATCGGGGGAGCAGTTCTTC,CSVRGLASGEQFF
TRBV18,TRBJ1-1,.,.,TGTGCCAGCTCATCTTACGGGGGGAACACTGAAGCTTTCTTT,CASSSYGGNTEAFF